The present T cell receptor beta chain was sequenced within a study of control samples from healthy donors and cancer patients. Sequenced by immunoSEQ multiplex PCR; TCRdb stores in-frame clones only, minus some. The sample includes around 55,000 clones, roughly 95% of them seen just once. Per germline, CDR1 SGHNT and CDR2 YYREEE (reference sequence). V was shortened by 5 bases and J by 2 bases, with 30 bases between the two germline ends. The CDR3 length is 20 residues. The sequenced sample was blood. This chain uses TRBV5-4 with TRBJ2-3, with D maybe TRBD2 (6 bases). The receptor comes from a young woman in good health. The CDR3 is CASRHWGSGFSPRTTDTQYF. CDR3 DNA sequence: TGTGCCAGCAGACACTGGGGTAGCGGTTTTTCCCCACGTACCACAGATACGCAGTATTTT.